The 4 T cell receptor beta chains listed next were all sequenced from one sample in a study of blood T cell repertoires in COVID-19. Only in-frame clones appear in the TCRdb table, and some are missing; sequencing was by immunoSEQ multiplex PCR. The sample has 95,000 to 110,000 clones, about 90% seen once. The sample taken for sequencing was peripheral blood. The receptors here all came from a woman in her 30s with acute or convalescent COVID-19.

The V and J genes are TRBV2 and TRBJ1-5, with D maybe TRBD1 (5 bases). Germline values: CDR1 SNHLY, CDR2 FYNNEI. This CDR3 is 14 amino acids long. V was shortened by 6 bases and J by 4 bases, with 13 bases between the two germline ends. DNA of the CDR3: TGTGCCAGCAGACTCGGGACTGATAATCAGCCCCAGCATTTT. Protein product: CASRLGTDNQPQHF.

The chain couples TRBV7-8 to TRBJ1-2, with D perhaps TRBD1 (6 bases). The ends were cut back, 7 bases at V and 8 bases at J, with 20 bases in the middle. The CDR3 has 14 amino acids. Germline V gene data show CDR1 as SGHVS and CDR2 as FQNEAQ. In nucleotides, the CDR3 is TGTGCCAGCACACCCGGACAGCGGCGAATGGGCTACACCTTC. Its protein is CASTPGQRRMGYTF.

V and J are TRBV6-5 and TRBJ1-2; 7 bases are a match to TRBD1. Germline CDR1 reads MNHEY; CDR2 reads SVGAGI. The CDR3 extends over 11 amino acids. In DNA, the CDR3 is TGTGCAGCCGAGGGGGCGGGTGGCTACACCTTC. It codes for CAAEGAGGYTF.

A few counts support this clone. The chain uses TRBV10-3 and TRBJ1-1; D unresolved. This CDR3 spans 14 amino acids. Germline V gene sequence: CDR1 ENHRY, CDR2 SYGVKD. Trimming cost V 6 bases and J 5 bases, with 16 bases left between them. CDR3 in amino acids: CAISNQDEGTEAFF. The CDR3 DNA sequence: TGTGCCATCAGCAACCAGGATGAGGGTACTGAAGCTTTCTTT.